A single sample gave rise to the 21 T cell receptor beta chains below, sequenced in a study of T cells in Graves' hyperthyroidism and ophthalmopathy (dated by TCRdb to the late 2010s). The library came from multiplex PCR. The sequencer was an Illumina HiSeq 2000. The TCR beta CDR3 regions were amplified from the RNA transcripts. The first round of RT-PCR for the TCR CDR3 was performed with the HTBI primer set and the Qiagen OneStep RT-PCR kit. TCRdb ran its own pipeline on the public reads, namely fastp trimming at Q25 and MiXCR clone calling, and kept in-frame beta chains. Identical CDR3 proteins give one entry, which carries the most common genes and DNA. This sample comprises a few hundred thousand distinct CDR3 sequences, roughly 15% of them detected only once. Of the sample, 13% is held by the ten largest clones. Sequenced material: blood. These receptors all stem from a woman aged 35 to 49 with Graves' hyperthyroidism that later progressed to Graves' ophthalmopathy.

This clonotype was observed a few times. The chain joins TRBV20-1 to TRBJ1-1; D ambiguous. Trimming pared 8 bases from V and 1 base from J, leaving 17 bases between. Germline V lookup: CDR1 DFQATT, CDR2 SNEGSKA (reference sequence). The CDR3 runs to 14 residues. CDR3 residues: CSPSLTSQNTEAFF. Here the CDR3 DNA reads TGCAGTCCCAGCCTTACCTCACAGAACACTGAAGCTTTCTTT.

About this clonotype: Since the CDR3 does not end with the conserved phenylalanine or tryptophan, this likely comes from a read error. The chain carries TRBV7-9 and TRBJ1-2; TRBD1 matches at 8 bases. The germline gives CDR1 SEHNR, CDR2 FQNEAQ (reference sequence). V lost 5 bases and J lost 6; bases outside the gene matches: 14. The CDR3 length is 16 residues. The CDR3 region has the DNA TGTGCCAGCAGCCTCGGACAGGGAGGGAGTTATGATGGCTACACCCTC. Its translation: CASSLGQGGSYDGYTL.

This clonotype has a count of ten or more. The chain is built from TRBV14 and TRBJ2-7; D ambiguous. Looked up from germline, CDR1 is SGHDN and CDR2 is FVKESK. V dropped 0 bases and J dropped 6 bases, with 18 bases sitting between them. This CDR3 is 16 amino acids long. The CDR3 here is CASSQEVGRIRTEQYF. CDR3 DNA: TGTGCCAGCAGCCAAGAAGTGGGAAGGATAAGGACCGAGCAGTACTTC.

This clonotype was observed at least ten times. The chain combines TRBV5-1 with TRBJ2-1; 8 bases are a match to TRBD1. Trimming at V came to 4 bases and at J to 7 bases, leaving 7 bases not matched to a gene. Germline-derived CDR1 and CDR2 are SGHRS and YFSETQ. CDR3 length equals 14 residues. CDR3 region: CASSPITGGNEQFF. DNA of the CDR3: TGCGCCAGCAGCCCTATCACAGGGGGGAATGAGCAGTTCTTC.

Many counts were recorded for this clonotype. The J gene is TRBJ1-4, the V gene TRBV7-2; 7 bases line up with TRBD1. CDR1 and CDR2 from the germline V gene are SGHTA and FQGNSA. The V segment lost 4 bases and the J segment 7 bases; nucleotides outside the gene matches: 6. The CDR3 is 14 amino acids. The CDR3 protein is CASSSGGTAEKLFF. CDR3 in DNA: TGTGCCAGCAGCTCAGGAGGGACAGCTGAAAAACTGTTTTTT.

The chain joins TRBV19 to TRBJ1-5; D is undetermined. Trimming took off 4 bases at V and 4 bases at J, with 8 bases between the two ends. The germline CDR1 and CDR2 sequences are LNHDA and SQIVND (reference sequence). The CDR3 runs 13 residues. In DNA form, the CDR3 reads TGTGCCAGTAGTAAGGTAGGGAATCAGCCCCAGCATTTT. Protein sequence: CASSKVGNQPQHF. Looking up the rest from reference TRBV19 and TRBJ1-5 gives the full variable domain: DGGITQSPKYLFRKEGQNVTLSCEQNLNHDAMYWYRQDPGQGLRLIYYSQIVNDFQKGDIAEGYSVSREKKESFPLTVTSAQKNPTAFYLCASSKVGNQPQHFGDGTRLSIL.

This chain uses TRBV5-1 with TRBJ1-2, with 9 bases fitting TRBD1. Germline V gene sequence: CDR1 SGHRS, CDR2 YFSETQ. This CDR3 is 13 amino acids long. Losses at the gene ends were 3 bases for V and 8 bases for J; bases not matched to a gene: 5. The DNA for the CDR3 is TGCGCCAGCAGCTCCCAACAGGGGGCCGGCTACACCTTC. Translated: CASSSQQGAGYTF. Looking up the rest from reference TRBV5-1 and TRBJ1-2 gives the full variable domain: KAGVTQTPRYLIKTRGQQVTLSCSPISGHRSVSWYQQTPGQGLQFLFEYFSETQRNKGNFPGRFSGRQFSNSRSEMNVSTLELGDSALYLCASSSQQGAGYTFGSGTRLTVV.

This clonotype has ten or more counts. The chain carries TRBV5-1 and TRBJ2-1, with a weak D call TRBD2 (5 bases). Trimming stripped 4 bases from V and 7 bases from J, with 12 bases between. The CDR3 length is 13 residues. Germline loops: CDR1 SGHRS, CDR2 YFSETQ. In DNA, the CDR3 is TGCGCCAGCAGCCCAACACGGGGTAATGAGCAGTTCTTC. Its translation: CASSPTRGNEQFF.

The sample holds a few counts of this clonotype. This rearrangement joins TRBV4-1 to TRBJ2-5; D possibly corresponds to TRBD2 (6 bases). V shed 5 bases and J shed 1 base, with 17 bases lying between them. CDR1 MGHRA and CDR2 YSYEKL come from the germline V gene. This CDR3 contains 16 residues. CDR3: CASSGAGRRSQETQYF. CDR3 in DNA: TGCGCCAGCAGCGGCGCGGGACGGAGAAGCCAAGAGACCCAGTACTTC.

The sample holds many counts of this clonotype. The CDR3 DNA follows: TGTGCCAGCAGATCTAGCGGGTCTACCTACGAGCAGTACTTC. As protein: CASRSSGSTYEQYF. This chain joins TRBV28 and TRBJ2-7, with 8 bases identical to TRBD2. J gave up 2 bases and V 6 bases, and 6 bases lay outside the gene matches. Germline V gene data show CDR1 as MDHEN and CDR2 as SYDVKM. This CDR3 contains 14 residues.

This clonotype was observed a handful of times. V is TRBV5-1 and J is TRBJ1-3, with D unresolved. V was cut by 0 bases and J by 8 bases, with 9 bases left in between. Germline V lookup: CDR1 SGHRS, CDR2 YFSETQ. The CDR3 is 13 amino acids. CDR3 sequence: CASSLGRRDTIYF. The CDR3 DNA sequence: TGCGCCAGCAGCTTGGGTCGAAGGGACACCATATATTTT.

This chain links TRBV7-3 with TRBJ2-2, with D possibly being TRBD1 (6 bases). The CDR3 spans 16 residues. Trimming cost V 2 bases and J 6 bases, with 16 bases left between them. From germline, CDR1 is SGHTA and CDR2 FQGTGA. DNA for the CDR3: TGTGCCAGCAGCTTACTCGGCAGGGGTTCTGCCGGGGAGCTGTTTTTT. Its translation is CASSLLGRGSAGELFF.

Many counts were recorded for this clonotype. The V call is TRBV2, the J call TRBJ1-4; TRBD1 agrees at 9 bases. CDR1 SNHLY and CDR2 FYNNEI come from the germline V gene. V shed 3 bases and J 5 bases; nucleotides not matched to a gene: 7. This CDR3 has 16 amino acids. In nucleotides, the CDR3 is TGTGCCAGCAGTGATTTCGGACAGGGGAGGAATGAAAAACTGTTTTTT. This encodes CASSDFGQGRNEKLFF.

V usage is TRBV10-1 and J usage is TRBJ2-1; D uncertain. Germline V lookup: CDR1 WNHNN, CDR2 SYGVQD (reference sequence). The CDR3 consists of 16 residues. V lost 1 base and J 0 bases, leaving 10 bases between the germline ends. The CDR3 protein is CASSEFGFSSYNEQFF. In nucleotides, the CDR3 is TGCGCCAGCAGTGAGTTCGGATTCAGCTCCTACAATGAGCAGTTCTTC.

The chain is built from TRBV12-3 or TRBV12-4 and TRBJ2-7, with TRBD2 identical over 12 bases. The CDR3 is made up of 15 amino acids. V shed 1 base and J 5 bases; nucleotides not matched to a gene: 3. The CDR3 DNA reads TGTGCCAGCAGTTTAGAGACTAGCGGGAGCCACGAGCAGTACTTC. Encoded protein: CASSLETSGSHEQYF.

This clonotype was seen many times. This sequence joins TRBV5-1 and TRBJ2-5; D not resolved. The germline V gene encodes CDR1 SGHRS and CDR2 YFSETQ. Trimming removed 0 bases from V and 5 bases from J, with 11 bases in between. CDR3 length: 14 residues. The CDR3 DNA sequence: TGCGCCAGCAGCTTGGGTTCTAGAGCGGAGACCCAGTACTTC. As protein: CASSLGSRAETQYF.

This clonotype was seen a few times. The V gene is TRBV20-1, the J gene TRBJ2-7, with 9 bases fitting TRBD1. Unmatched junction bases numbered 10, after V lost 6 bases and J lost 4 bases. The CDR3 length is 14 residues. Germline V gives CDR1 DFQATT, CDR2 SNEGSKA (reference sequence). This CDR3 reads CSAGQGRWSYEQYF. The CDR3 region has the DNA TGCAGTGCAGGACAGGGGAGGTGGTCGTACGAGCAGTACTTC.

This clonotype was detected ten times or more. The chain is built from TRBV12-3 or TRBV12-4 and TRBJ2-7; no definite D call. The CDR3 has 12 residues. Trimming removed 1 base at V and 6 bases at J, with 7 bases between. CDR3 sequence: CASSLVKSEQYF. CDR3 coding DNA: TGTGCCAGCAGTTTAGTTAAGTCCGAGCAGTACTTC.

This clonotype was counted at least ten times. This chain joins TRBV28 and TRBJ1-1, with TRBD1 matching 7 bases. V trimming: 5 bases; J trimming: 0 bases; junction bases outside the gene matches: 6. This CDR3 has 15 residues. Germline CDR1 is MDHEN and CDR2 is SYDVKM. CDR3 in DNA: TGTGCCAGCAGTGCGGCAACAGGGGTGAACACTGAAGCTTTCTTT. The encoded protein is CASSAATGVNTEAFF.

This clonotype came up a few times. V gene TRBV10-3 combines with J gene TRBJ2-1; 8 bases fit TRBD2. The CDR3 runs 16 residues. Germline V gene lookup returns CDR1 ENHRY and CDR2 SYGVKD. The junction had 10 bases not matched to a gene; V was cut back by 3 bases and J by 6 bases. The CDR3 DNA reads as TGTGCCATCAGTGAATTCGGGCGGGAGGCAGGCAATGAGCAGTTCTTC. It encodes CAISEFGREAGNEQFF.

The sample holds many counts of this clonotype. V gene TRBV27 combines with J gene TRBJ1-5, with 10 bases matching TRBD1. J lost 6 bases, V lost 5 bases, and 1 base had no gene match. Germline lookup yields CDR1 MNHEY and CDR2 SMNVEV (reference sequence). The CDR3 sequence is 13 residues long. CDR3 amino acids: CASSDRGLQPQHF. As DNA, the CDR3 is TGTGCCAGCAGTGACAGGGGGCTTCAGCCCCAGCATTTT.